The 18 T cell receptor beta chains given below trace back to one sample, sequenced in a study of T-cell reconstitution after alpha-beta-depleted transplantation in children listed by TCRdb under 2016. The method was PCR. The instrument given in TCRdb is Illumina HiSeq 2500. Molecular barcoding was employed in the preparation of TCR libraries, with unique molecular identifiers being used to normalize TCRbeta repertoire quantification. TCRdb reprocessed the public reads (quality trimming at Q25 with fastp, clone calling with MiXCR) and kept in-frame beta chains. Each record represents a unique CDR3 protein, reported with the most common genes and DNA among its rows. The sample includes some 640,000 distinct CDR3 sequences, with approximately 16% observed a single time. Approximately 1% of the sample rests with the top ten. The sequencing used PBMCs from the stem cell graft donor, collected from the stem cell graft. The receptors were gathered from a human donor who donated a stem cell graft to a child with acute myeloid leukemia.

The chain recombines TRBV4-1 with TRBJ2-6, with unresolved D. The V end was cut by 0 bases, the J end by 4 bases, with 7 bases between. There are 15 residues in the CDR3. Germline V gene sequence: CDR1 MGHRA, CDR2 YSYEKL. In DNA, the CDR3 is TGCGCCAGCAGCCAAGAGTTCGGCGGGGCCAACGTCCTGACTTTC. The encoded protein is CASSQEFGGANVLTF.

This clonotype was seen more than once but under ten times. This chain uses TRBV12-3 or TRBV12-4 with TRBJ2-3; 7 bases line up with TRBD1. This CDR3 is 15 amino acids long. V shed 7 bases, J shed 3 bases, and the junction held 10 bases outside the gene matches. CDR3 region: CASTPRGGRTDTQYF. As DNA, the CDR3 is TGTGCCAGCACCCCGAGAGGGGGCAGGACAGATACGCAGTATTTT.

This clonotype was detected ten times or more. The rearrangement links TRBV12-3 or TRBV12-4 to TRBJ2-7, with D possibly being TRBD2 (5 bases). This CDR3 has 14 residues. V lost 6 bases to trimming and J lost 3 bases, with 15 bases between them. The CDR3 reads CASSPARENYEQYF. In nucleotides, the CDR3 is TGTGCCAGCAGCCCAGCCCGGGAAAACTACGAGCAGTACTTC.

This clonotype appeared a single time. V and J are TRBV29-1 and TRBJ1-2; tentative D call: TRBD1 (5 bases). Germline values: CDR1 SQVTM, CDR2 ANQGSEA. The V end was cut by 1 base, the J end by 8 bases, with 17 bases between. The CDR3 totals 14 residues. The chain's CDR3 is CSVEVAQGSGGYTF. DNA of the CDR3: TGCAGCGTTGAAGTGGCTCAGGGTAGCGGGGGCTACACCTTC.

This rearrangement joins TRBV10-2 to TRBJ2-3; D is undetermined. CDR3 length: 14 amino acids. Per germline, CDR1 WSHSY and CDR2 SAAADI. V was cut by 6 bases and J by 3 bases, with 13 bases left in between. Here the CDR3 reads CASRKGMGTDTQYF. CDR3 coding DNA: TGCGCCAGCAGAAAGGGAATGGGTACAGATACGCAGTATTTT.

In its sample, this clonotype was seen many times. V and J are TRBV6-1 and TRBJ1-1; D not resolved. The germline CDR1 and CDR2 sequences are MNHNS and SASEGT. V lost 7 bases and J 6 bases, leaving 15 bases between the germline ends. The CDR3 covers 13 residues. Here the CDR3 DNA reads TGTGCCAGCACGAGGGCAATAGAGGCTGAAGCTTTCTTT. Translated, it gives CASTRAIEAEAFF.

This clonotype showed up many times. The rearrangement joins TRBV10-3 to TRBJ2-7, with D tentatively TRBD1 or TRBD2 (5 bases each). The CDR3 spans 13 residues. Germline CDR1 and CDR2: ENHRY and SYGVKD. The V and J ends lost 6 bases and 2 bases respectively, with 11 bases between them. The CDR3 sequence is CAISRDPAYEQYF. Written as DNA, the CDR3 is TGTGCCATCAGCCGGGACCCCGCCTACGAGCAGTACTTC.

Many counts were recorded for this clonotype. The chain employs TRBV12-3 or TRBV12-4 and TRBJ1-1; D unresolved. The CDR3 sequence is 14 residues long. Trimming removed 2 bases from V and 1 base from J, with 8 bases in between. CDR3 region: CASSLRRGNTEAFF. In DNA, the CDR3 is TGTGCCAGCAGTTTAAGGCGCGGGAACACTGAAGCTTTCTTT.

The table lists this clonotype with many counts. The chain links TRBV6-6 to TRBJ1-1; D not resolved. The V gene's germline CDR1 is MNHNY and CDR2 SVGAGI (reference sequence). This CDR3 contains 11 residues. Trimming stripped 7 bases from V and 7 bases from J, with 10 bases between. As DNA, the CDR3 is TGTGCCAGCACCCACTCTCGTGAAGCTTTCTTT. It codes for CASTHSREAFF.

V gene TRBV7-2 combines with J gene TRBJ2-5; D is perhaps TRBD1 or TRBD2 (5 bases each). The CDR3 is 12 residues long. In germline, CDR1 is SGHTA, CDR2 FQGNSA. V lost 7 bases and J 5 bases, leaving 11 bases between the germline ends. This CDR3 reads CASTLWGETQYF. CDR3 coding DNA: TGTGCCAGCACCCTCTGGGGGGAGACCCAGTACTTC.

This clonotype was detected ten times or more. J is TRBJ1-4 and V is TRBV20-1, with D maybe TRBD1 (5 bases). This CDR3 has 14 residues. Germline values: CDR1 DFQATT, CDR2 SNEGSKA (reference sequence). The germline V and J ends were trimmed by 6 bases and 4 bases, with 15 bases remaining between them. Written as DNA, the CDR3 is TGCAGTGCCGACCCTGGGGACGGTAATGAAAAACTGTTTTTT. Encoded protein: CSADPGDGNEKLFF.

In its sample, this clonotype was seen many times. The chain uses TRBV29-1 and TRBJ2-1; the D is unclear. V dropped 3 bases and J dropped 0 bases, with 15 bases sitting between them. This CDR3 is built from 16 residues. The germline CDR1 and CDR2 sequences are SQVTM and ANQGSEA. CDR3 nucleotide sequence: TGCAGCGTTGACGGGTCCTGGGAAAGCTCCTACAATGAGCAGTTCTTC. Translated: CSVDGSWESSYNEQFF.

The chain employs TRBV6-4 and TRBJ2-7, with a weak D call TRBD2 (5 bases). The CDR3 is made up of 15 amino acids. V gave up 6 bases and J gave up 0 bases, with 15 bases separating them. CDR1 and CDR2 (germline): MRHNA, SNTAGT. The CDR3 is CASRTRFDYSYEQYV. CDR3 bases: TGTGCCAGCAGGACGAGATTCGACTACTCCTACGAGCAGTACGTC.

Ten or more counts support this clonotype. The chain is built from TRBV20-1 and TRBJ1-2, with unresolved D. CDR3 length: 13 amino acids. Germline V gene data show CDR1 as DFQATT and CDR2 as SNEGSKA (reference sequence). The V gene lost 1 base and the J gene lost 7 bases, with 13 bases spanning the gap. The CDR3 nucleotides are TGCAGTGCTAGAGCCAATGCAGGAAGTGGCTACACCTTC. Its translation: CSARANAGSGYTF.

The table lists this clonotype with a few counts. This rearrangement joins TRBV20-1 to TRBJ1-2; D perhaps matches TRBD1 (6 bases). The germline CDR1 and CDR2 sequences are DFQATT and SNEGSKA (reference sequence). The V gene lost 3 bases and the J gene lost 6 bases, with 11 bases spanning the gap. This CDR3 region has 12 residues. This CDR3 is CSASSGGDGYTF. The CDR3, as DNA: TGCAGTGCTAGTTCCGGGGGCGATGGCTACACCTTC.

This clonotype has a handful of counts. J is TRBJ2-5 and V is TRBV9; the D gene is possibly TRBD2 (7 bases). CDR1 SGDLS and CDR2 YYNGEE come from the germline V gene. This CDR3 has 15 residues. Trimming cost V 2 bases and J 1 base, with 12 bases left between them. CDR3 residues: CASSVGGGLQETQYF. In DNA, the CDR3 is TGTGCCAGCAGCGTGGGGGGGGGGCTCCAAGAGACCCAGTACTTC.

This clonotype was detected many times. This rearrangement joins TRBV7-6 to TRBJ1-1, with D perhaps TRBD1 (6 bases). Germline values: CDR1 SGHVS, CDR2 FNYEAQ. The CDR3 is made up of 16 amino acids. Trimming cost V 1 base and J 0 bases, with 12 bases left between them. The CDR3 bases are TGTGCCAGCAGCTTAGGTCCAGGGGAGATGAACACTGAAGCTTTCTTT. Protein: CASSLGPGEMNTEAFF.

The J gene is TRBJ2-1, the V gene TRBV5-1, with 15 bases matching TRBD2. The CDR3 covers 16 residues. J lost 10 bases, V lost 3 bases, and 8 bases had no gene match. Germline CDR1 reads SGHRS; CDR2 reads YFSETQ. CDR3 loop: CASSWTSGGVRWEQFF. The DNA of the CDR3 is TGCGCCAGCAGCTGGACTAGCGGGGGGGTTCGTTGGGAGCAGTTCTTC.